These T cell receptor beta chains were read from a single sample in a study of siplizumab effects on memory and regulatory T cells. Sequencing was performed with immunoSEQ multiplex PCR; in TCRdb, only in-frame clones are kept and a portion is missing. The table shows some 97,000 clones, with more than 85% occurring only once. The sequencing input was CD4+ T cells sorted from blood. Every receptor here comes from a human donor in good health. Each CDR3 is given with its conserved first and last residue. D genes are given only for firm matches. Size is stated for part of the rows, as once, few or many counts, or as a class when the clone is expanded.

J,size,D,V,CDR3,DNA
TRBJ2-3,-,TRBD2,TRBV10-3,CAIKRTSGGGDTQYF,TGTGCCATCAAGAGGACTAGCGGGGGAGGAGATACGCAGTATTTT
TRBJ1-5,few,-,TRBV19,CASSIDPARPQHF,TGTGCCAGTAGTATAGATCCCGCGAGGCCCCAGCATTTT
TRBJ1-2,-,-,TRBV5-1,CASSPHTQTGFGYTF,TGCGCCAGCAGCCCCCATACTCAAACAGGGTTTGGCTACACCTTC
TRBJ1-3,-,-,TRBV9,CASSVRSGNTIYF,TGTGCCAGCAGCGTAAGGTCGGGAAACACCATATATTTT
TRBJ1-4,-,-,TRBV5-6,CASSLQGGKLFF,TGTGCCAGCAGCTTGCAGGGCGGAAAACTGTTTTTT
TRBJ2-7,-,TRBD2,TRBV6-5,CASSWAGGPFSYEQYF,TGTGCCAGCAGTTGGGCGGGGGGCCCTTTCTCCTACGAGCAGTACTTC
TRBJ1-5,-,-,TRBV19,CASSIGGTGSAQPQHF,TGTGCCAGTAGTATAGGAGGTACAGGGTCTGCCCAGCCCCAGCATTTT
TRBJ2-7,-,-,TRBV5-1,CASSLSSGNEQYF,TGCGCCAGCAGCTTGTCTTCAGGGAACGAGCAGTACTTC
TRBJ1-2,-,-,TRBV23-1,CAGGSVRLGTF,TGCGCCGGGGGGTCGGTCCGTTTGGGCACCTTC
TRBJ1-5,-,-,TRBV5-6,CASSLAVSQPQHF,TGTGCCAGCAGCTTGGCCGTTAGTCAGCCCCAGCATTTT
TRBJ1-2,once,-,TRBV28,CASTTLPYGYTF,TGTGCCAGCACGACCCTTCCCTATGGCTACACCTTC
TRBJ1-4,few,TRBD1,TRBV7-9,CASSLGTGNEKLFF,TGTGCCAGCAGCTTAGGGACAGGGAATGAAAAACTGTTTTTT
TRBJ1-4,-,TRBD1,TRBV5-1,CASGTQGGEGEKLFF,TGCGCCAGCGGGACCCAAGGGGGCGAGGGGGAAAAACTGTTTTTT
TRBJ1-1,few,-,TRBV2,CASSRGRGIVEAFF,TGTGCCAGCTCCCGAGGCAGGGGAATCGTTGAAGCTTTCTTT
TRBJ1-3,-,-,TRBV25-1,CASSDYGLSGNTIYF,TGTGCCAGCAGTGACTACGGCCTCTCTGGAAACACCATATATTTT
TRBJ2-1,-,-,TRBV18,CASSPPAGQNNEQFF,TGTGCCAGCTCACCACCGGCGGGCCAGAACAATGAGCAGTTCTTC
TRBJ2-7,-,TRBD1,TRBV7-2,CASSSRTGGHVSYEQYF,TGTGCCAGCAGCAGCCGGACAGGGGGGCATGTCTCCTACGAGCAGTACTTC
TRBJ1-2,once,-,TRBV5-6,CASSRRGIGYGYTF,TGTGCCAGCAGCCGGCGGGGGATTGGCTATGGCTACACCTTC
TRBJ2-3,-,TRBD2,TRBV7-9,CASSRRISGDTDTQYF,TGTGCCAGCAGCCGCCGGATTAGCGGGGACACAGATACGCAGTATTTT
TRBJ2-3,once,TRBD2,TRBV11-1,CASSLALAPGGLDTQYF,TGTGCCAGCAGCTTAGCGTTAGCCCCGGGGGGGCTGGATACGCAGTATTTT
TRBJ1-2,-,TRBD1,TRBV7-9,CASSLPGQIYGYTF,TGTGCCAGCAGCTTACCGGGACAGATCTATGGCTACACCTTC
TRBJ2-3,-,TRBD2,TRBV10-3,CAISEGLAGGRDTQYF,TGTGCCATCAGTGAGGGATTAGCGGGGGGGCGAGATACGCAGTATTTT
TRBJ2-3,-,TRBD2,TRBV10-3,CAISALAGGTDTQYF,TGTGCCATCAGTGCCCTAGCGGGCGGCACAGATACGCAGTATTTT
TRBJ2-3,-,-,TRBV11-2,CASSLRGGSTDTQYF,TGTGCCAGCAGCTTAAGGGGGGGGAGCACAGATACGCAGTATTTT
TRBJ2-6,-,-,TRBV9,CASSVAVTGANVLTF,TGTGCCAGCAGCGTAGCAGTGACTGGGGCCAACGTCCTGACTTTC
TRBJ1-1,-,-,TRBV11-2,CASSSHIGNTEAFF,TGTGCCAGCAGCTCCCACATCGGGAACACTGAAGCTTTCTTT